The following is a T cell receptor (beta chain) sequence with its context. The data are from a study of blood T cell repertoires in COVID-19. This CDR3 comprises 16 residues. V shed 4 bases, J shed 4 bases, and the junction held 5 bases outside the gene matches. Per germline, CDR1 MNHEY and CDR2 SVGEGT. Assay: immunoSEQ multiplex PCR; the TCRdb copy retains only in-frame clones and omits some. Among around 120,000 clones listed, roughly 69% were seen once. The V call is TRBV6-2 or TRBV6-3, the J call TRBJ2-6; 9 positions agree with TRBD1. The source of this sequence is a woman in her 70s with acute or convalescent COVID-19. The sequencing input was peripheral blood. Here the CDR3 reads CASSSGQGRGANVLTF. The DNA for the CDR3 is TGTGCCAGCAGTTCCGGACAGGGGCGCGGGGCCAACGTCCTGACTTTC.